Listed here are 8 T cell receptor beta chains from one sample, sequenced in a study of technical replicates of blood from several donors. Some clones are missing from TCRdb's copy, which holds only in-frame ones; the method was immunoSEQ multiplex PCR. In the table there are 70,000 to 90,000 clones, 85% to 95% of which are singletons. Sequencing was performed on T cells isolated from PBMCs. The source of these receptors is a human donor in good health.

The V gene is TRBV6-5, the J gene TRBJ2-5, with 9 positions matching TRBD1. Per the germline V gene, CDR1 is MNHEY and CDR2 is SVGAGI. This CDR3 contains 13 residues. V gave up 4 bases and J gave up 6 bases; unmatched junction bases: 3. The CDR3 is CASSSGQGQTQYF. The CDR3 bases are TGTGCCAGCAGTTCGGGACAGGGTCAGACCCAGTACTTC.

This chain joins TRBV29-1 and TRBJ1-1; TRBD1 might be the D (5 bases). The CDR3 covers 15 residues. The germline gives CDR1 SQVTM, CDR2 ANQGSEA. Trimming stripped 4 bases from V and 3 bases from J, with 18 bases between. The CDR3 nucleotides are TGCAGCGTTGTAGTACGGACAACGGGAGACACTGAAGCTTTCTTT. It encodes CSVVVRTTGDTEAFF.

The chain joins TRBV23-1 to TRBJ1-5; the D gene is possibly TRBD1 (5 bases). TRBV23-1 is marked as an open reading frame, function uncertain. V was clipped by 6 bases and J by 7 bases, with 13 bases between them. The CDR3 contains 13 residues. CDR3 region: CASRPIWGQPQHF. As DNA, the CDR3 is TGCGCCAGCAGGCCAATCTGGGGCCAGCCCCAGCATTTT.

V gene TRBV2 combines with J gene TRBJ2-7; TRBD2 might be the D (5 bases). V shed 7 bases and J shed 3 bases, with 16 bases lying between them. CDR1 and CDR2 from the germline V gene are SNHLY and FYNNEI. This CDR3 region has 14 residues. The CDR3 is CASKSEETVYEQYF. CDR3 nucleotide sequence: TGTGCCAGCAAATCGGAGGAGACCGTCTACGAGCAGTACTTC.

CDR3 sequence: CASSYQQGGRTEAFF. The CDR3 DNA sequence: TGTGCCAGCAGCTACCAACAGGGGGGAAGAACTGAAGCTTTCTTT. J is TRBJ1-1 and V is TRBV5-6; 8 bases agree with TRBD1. Losses at the gene ends were 3 bases for V and 5 bases for J; bases not matched to a gene: 9. Germline assignment: CDR1 SGHDT and CDR2 YYEEEE. This CDR3 contains 15 residues.

This clone showed up just once. J is TRBJ2-1 and V is TRBV5-1, with 9 bases that match TRBD2. V shed 0 bases and J 6 bases; nucleotides not matched to a gene: 4. The CDR3 runs 15 residues. Germline CDR1 is SGHRS and CDR2 is YFSETQ. CDR3 bases: TGCGCCAGCAGCTTGGAGTGGACTAGCGTCAATGAGCAGTTCTTC. It encodes CASSLEWTSVNEQFF.

The V and J genes are TRBV4-1 and TRBJ2-1; D uncertain. The ends were cut back, 1 base at V and 3 bases at J, with 10 bases in the middle. This CDR3 contains 15 residues. Germline CDR1 reads MGHRA; CDR2 reads YSYEKL. This CDR3 is CASSQGERFYNEQFF. Written as DNA, the CDR3 is TGCGCCAGCAGCCAAGGTGAGCGATTCTACAATGAGCAGTTCTTC.

This chain links TRBV27 with TRBJ1-4; D not resolved. Trimming cost V 5 bases and J 0 bases, with 7 bases left between them. CDR1 and CDR2 from the germline V gene are MNHEY and SMNVEV (reference sequence). The CDR3 is 14 amino acids. The CDR3 nucleotides are TGTGCCAGCAGTCACGGTGCAACTAATGAAAAACTGTTTTTT. Translating it yields CASSHGATNEKLFF. Looking up the rest from reference TRBV27 and TRBJ1-4 gives the full variable domain: EAQVTQNPRYLITVTGKKLTVTCSQNMNHEYMSWYRQDPGLGLRQIYYSMNVEVTDKGDVPEGYKVSRKEKRNFPLILESPSPNQTSLYFCASSHGATNEKLFFGSGTQLSVL.